This TCR beta chain was identified during a study of T cells in Graves' hyperthyroidism and ophthalmopathy. The CDR3 length is 15 residues. The junction had 11 bases not matched to a gene; V was cut back by 3 bases and J by 9 bases. The germline gives CDR1 LGHDT, CDR2 YNNKEL (reference sequence). Researchers took RNA transcripts and amplified the TCR beta CDR3 regions from them. A first-round RT-PCR of the TCR CDR3 used the HTBI primer set. TCRdb recomputed calls from the multiplex PCR reads with MiXCR, one row per CDR3 protein. The repertoire holds about 640,000 distinct CDR3 sequences, with roughly 15% as singletons.

The sample was blood. This chain links TRBV3-1 with TRBJ2-1; TRBD1 aligns across 7 bases. The sequence came from a woman between 45 and 65 years old with Graves' ophthalmopathy. The CDR3 bases are TGTGCCAGCAGCCAGAGAGGGGGCGAGGGGACTGAGCAGTTCTTC. Translated: CASSQRGGEGTEQFF.